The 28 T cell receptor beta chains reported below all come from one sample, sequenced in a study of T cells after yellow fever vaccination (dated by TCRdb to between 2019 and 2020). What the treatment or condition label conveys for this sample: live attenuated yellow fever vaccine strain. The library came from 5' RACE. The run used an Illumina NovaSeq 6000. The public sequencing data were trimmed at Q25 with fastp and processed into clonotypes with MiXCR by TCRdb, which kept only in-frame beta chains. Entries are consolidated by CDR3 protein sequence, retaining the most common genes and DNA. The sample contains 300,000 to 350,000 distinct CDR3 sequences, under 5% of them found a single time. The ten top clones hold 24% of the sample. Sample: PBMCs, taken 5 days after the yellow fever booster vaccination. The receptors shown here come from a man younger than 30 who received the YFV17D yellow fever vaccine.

The CDR3 coding sequence is TGCGCCAGCAGCCAAGATCCTAAAGGGGGGCACACTGAAGCTTTCTTT. Translated: CASSQDPKGGHTEAFF. The gene calls are TRBV4-1 and TRBJ1-1, with D maybe TRBD1 (6 bases). The CDR3 consists of 16 residues. Trimming took off 0 bases at V and 3 bases at J, with 14 bases between the two ends. Germline CDR1 is MGHRA and CDR2 is YSYEKL.

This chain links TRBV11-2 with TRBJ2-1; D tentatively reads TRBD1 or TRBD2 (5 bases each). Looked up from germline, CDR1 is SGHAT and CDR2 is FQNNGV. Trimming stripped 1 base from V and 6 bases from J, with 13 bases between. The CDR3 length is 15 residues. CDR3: CASSLGGSLVNEQFF. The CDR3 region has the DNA TGTGCCAGCAGCTTAGGGGGGTCGCTGGTCAATGAGCAGTTCTTC.

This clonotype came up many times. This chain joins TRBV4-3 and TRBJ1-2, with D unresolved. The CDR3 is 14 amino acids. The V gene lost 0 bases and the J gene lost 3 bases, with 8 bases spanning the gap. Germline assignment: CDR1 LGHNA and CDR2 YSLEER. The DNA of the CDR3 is TGCGCCAGCAGCCAAGAAGCGGGGTACTATGGCTACACCTTC. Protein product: CASSQEAGYYGYTF.

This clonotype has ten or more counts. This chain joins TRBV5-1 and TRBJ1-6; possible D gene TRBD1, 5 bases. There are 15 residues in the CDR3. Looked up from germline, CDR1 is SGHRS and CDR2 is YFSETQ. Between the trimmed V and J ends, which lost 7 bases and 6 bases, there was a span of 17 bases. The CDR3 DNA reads TGCGCCAGCCGACTGGGGGAATGGAGTAATTCACCCCTCCACTTT. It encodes CASRLGEWSNSPLHF.

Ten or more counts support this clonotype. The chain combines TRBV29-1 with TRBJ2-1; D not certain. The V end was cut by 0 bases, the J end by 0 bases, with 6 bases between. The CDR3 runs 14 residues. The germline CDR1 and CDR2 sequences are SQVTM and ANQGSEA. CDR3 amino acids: CSVEEQSSYNEQFF. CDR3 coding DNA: TGCAGCGTTGAAGAGCAAAGCTCCTACAATGAGCAGTTCTTC.

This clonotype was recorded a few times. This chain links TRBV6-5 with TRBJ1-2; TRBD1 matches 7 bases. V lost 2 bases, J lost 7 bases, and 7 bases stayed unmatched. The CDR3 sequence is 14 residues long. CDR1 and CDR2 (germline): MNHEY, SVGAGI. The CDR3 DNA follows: TGTGCCAGCAGTTACGCCGGGACAGCGGCTGGCTACACCTTC. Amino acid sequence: CASSYAGTAAGYTF.

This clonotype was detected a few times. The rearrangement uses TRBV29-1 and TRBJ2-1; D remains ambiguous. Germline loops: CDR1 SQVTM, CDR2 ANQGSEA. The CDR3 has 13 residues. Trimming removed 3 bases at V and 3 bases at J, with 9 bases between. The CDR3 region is CSVDRNVYNEQFF. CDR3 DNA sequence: TGCAGCGTTGATAGGAACGTCTACAATGAGCAGTTCTTC.

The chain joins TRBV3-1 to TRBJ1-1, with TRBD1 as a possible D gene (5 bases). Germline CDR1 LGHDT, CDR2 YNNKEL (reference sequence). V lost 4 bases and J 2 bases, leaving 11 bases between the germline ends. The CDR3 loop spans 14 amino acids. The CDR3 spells CASSRDARNTEAFF. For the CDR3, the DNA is TGTGCCAGCAGCCGGGACGCCCGTAACACTGAAGCTTTCTTT.

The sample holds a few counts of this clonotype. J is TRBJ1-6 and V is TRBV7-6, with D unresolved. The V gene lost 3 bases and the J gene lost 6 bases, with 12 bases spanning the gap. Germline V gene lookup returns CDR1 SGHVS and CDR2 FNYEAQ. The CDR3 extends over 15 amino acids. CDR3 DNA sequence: TGTGCCAGCAGCTTTTCTCCTACGGGTAATTCACCCCTCCACTTT. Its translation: CASSFSPTGNSPLHF.

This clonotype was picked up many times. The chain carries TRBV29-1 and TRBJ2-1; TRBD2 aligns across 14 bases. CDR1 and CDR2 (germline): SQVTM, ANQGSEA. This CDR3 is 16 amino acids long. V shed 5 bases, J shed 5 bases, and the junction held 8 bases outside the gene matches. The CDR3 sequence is CSVFRTSGGSHNEQFF. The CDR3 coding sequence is TGCAGCGTTTTTCGGACTAGCGGGGGGTCCCACAATGAGCAGTTCTTC.

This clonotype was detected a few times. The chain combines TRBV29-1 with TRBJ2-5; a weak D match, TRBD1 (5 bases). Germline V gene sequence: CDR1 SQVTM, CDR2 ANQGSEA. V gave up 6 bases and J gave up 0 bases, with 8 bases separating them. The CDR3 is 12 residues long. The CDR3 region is CSVEDNQETQYF. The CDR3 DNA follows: TGCAGCGTAGAGGACAACCAAGAGACCCAGTACTTC.

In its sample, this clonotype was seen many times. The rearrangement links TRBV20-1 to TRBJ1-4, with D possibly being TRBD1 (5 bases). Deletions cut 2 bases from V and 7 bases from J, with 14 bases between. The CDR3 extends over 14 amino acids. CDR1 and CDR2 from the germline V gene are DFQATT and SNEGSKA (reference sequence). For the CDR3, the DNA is TGCAGTGCTAGAACGGGGACTGGGGCTGAAAAACTGTTTTTT. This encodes CSARTGTGAEKLFF.

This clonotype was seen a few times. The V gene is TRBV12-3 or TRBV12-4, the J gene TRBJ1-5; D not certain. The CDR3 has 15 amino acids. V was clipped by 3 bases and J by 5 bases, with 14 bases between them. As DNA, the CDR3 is TGTGCCAGCAGTTTTCATTTCGGCTCCGATCAGCCCCAGCATTTT. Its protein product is CASSFHFGSDQPQHF.

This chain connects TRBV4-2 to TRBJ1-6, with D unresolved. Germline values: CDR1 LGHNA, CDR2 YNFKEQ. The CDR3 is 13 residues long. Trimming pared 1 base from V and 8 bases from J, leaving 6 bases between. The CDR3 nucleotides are TGTGCCAGCAGCCAAGGGTTGGATTCACCCCTCCACTTT. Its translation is CASSQGLDSPLHF.

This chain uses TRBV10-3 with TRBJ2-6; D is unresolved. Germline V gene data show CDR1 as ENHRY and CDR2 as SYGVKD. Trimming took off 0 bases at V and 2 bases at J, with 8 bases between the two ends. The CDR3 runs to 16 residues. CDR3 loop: CAISESGPAGANVLTF. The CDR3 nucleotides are TGTGCCATCAGTGAGTCCGGACCAGCTGGGGCCAACGTCCTGACTTTC.

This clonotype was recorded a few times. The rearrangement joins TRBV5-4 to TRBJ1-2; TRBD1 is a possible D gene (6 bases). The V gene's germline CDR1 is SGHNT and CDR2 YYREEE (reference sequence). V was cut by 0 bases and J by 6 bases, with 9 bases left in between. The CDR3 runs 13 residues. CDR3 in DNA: TGTGCCAGCAGCTTGGGTCCAGGGGATGGCTACACCTTC. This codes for CASSLGPGDGYTF.

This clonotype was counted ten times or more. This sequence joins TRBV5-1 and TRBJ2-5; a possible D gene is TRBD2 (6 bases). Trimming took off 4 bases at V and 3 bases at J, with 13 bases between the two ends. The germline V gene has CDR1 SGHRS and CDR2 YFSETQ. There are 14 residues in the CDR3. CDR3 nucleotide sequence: TGCGCCAGCAGCAGCCGGGACTTAGAAGAGACCCAGTACTTC. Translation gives CASSSRDLEETQYF.

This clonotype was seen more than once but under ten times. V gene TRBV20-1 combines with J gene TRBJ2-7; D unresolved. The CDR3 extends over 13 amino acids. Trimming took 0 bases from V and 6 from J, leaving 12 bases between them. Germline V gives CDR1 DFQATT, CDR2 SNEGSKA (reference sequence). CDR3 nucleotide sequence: TGCAGTGCTAGAGAATGGGGTCTAGGCGAGCAGTACGTC. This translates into CSAREWGLGEQYV.

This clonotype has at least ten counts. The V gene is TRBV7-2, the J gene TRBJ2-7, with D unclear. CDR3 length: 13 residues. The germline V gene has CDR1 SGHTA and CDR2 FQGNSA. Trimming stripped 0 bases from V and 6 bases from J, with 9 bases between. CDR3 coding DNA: TGTGCCAGCAGCTTAGCGCAAGCCGGCGAGCAGTACTTC. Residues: CASSLAQAGEQYF.

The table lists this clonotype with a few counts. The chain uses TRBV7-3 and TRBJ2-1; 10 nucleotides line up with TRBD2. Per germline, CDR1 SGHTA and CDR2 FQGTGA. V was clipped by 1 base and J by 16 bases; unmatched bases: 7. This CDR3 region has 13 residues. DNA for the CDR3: TGTGCCAGCAGCTTAAACAGCGGGGGGGCCACTTTCTTC. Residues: CASSLNSGGATFF.

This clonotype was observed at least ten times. The CDR3 nucleotides are TGTGCCACCAGTGACCCTAGGGACAGGGGGGGAGATACGCAGTATTTT. It is translated as CATSDPRDRGGDTQYF. The genes are TRBV24-1 and TRBJ2-3; 11 bases agree with TRBD1. Losses at the gene ends were 4 bases for V and 5 bases for J; bases not matched to a gene: 7. The germline V gene has CDR1 KGHDR and CDR2 SFDVKD. The CDR3 is 16 amino acids.

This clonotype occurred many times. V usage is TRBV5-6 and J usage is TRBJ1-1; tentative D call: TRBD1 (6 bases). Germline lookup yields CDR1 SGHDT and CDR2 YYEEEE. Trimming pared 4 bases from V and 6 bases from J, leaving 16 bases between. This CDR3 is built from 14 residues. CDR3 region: CASSDTGLQAEAFF. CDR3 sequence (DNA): TGTGCCAGCAGCGATACAGGGCTCCAAGCTGAAGCTTTCTTT.

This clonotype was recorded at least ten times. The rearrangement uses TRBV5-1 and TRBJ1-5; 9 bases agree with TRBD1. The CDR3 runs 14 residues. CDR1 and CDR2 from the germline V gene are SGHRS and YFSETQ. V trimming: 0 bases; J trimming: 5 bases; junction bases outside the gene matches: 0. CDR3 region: CASSLGDRDQPQHF. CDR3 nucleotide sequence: TGCGCCAGCAGCTTGGGGGACAGGGATCAGCCCCAGCATTTT.

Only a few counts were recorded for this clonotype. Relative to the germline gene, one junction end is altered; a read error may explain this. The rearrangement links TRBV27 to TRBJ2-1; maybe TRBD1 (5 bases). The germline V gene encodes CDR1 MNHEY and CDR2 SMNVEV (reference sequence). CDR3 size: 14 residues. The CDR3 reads CASSSAGLPNEQVF. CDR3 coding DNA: TGTGCCAGCAGTTCCGCAGGGCTCCCCAATGAGCAGGTCTTC.

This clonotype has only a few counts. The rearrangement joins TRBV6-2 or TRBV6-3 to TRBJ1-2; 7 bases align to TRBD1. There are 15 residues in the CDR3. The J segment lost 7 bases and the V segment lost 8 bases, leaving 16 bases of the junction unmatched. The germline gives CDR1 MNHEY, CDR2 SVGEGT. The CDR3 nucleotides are TGTGCCAGCGGTAAATCGGACAGGCCGCCCTCTGGCTACACCTTC. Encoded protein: CASGKSDRPPSGYTF.

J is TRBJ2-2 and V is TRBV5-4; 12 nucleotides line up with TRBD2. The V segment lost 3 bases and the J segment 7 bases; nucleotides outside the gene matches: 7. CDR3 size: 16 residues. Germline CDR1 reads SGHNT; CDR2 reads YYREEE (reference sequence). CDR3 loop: CASSSGLAGSRGELFF. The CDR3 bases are TGTGCCAGCAGCTCCGGACTAGCGGGGTCCCGCGGGGAGCTGTTTTTT.

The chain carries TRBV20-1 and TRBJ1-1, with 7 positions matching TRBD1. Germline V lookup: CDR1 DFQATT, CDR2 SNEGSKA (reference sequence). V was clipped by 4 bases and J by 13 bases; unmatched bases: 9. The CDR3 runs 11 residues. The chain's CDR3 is CSAMAQGPNFF. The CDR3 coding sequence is TGCAGTGCTATGGCACAGGGGCCTAATTTCTTT.

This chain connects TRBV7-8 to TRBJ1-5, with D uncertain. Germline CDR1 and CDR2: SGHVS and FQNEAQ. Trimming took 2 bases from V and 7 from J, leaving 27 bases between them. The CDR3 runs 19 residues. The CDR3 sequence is CASSLFGVRAALTTQPQHF. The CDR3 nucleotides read TGTGCCAGCAGCTTATTTGGGGTAAGGGCCGCCTTAACTACACAGCCCCAGCATTTT.